The 32 T cell receptor beta chains below all came from one sample that was sequenced in a study of stem cell transplantation in POMP-related autoinflammatory disease. Study outcomes and limitations: PRAID patients trended toward lower TRB diversity and higher clonality in all analyzed T-cell subsets. Unique TRB V-J gene pairings were limited in number in patients with PRAID.

These receptors lack a known antigen. Sequenced by immunoSEQ multiplex PCR; TCRdb stores in-frame clones only, minus some. Of 11,000 or so clones listed, roughly 86% are singletons. The specimen comprised CD8+ T cells from PBMCs, sampled before stem cell transplantation. These receptors were collected from a human donor with POMP-related autoinflammation and immune dysregulation (PRAID).

V gene TRBV30 combines with J gene TRBJ1-4; the D is unclear. This CDR3 has 14 residues. Per the germline V gene, CDR1 is GTSNPN and CDR2 is SVGIG (reference sequence). Trimming removed 1 base from V and 7 bases from J, with 13 bases in between. CDR3 residues: CAWSGPGMGEKLFF. CDR3 DNA sequence: TGTGCCTGGAGTGGGCCGGGGATGGGTGAAAAACTGTTTTTT.

This rearrangement joins TRBV7-8 to TRBJ2-7; D is uncertain. The CDR3 spans 11 residues. Trimming removed 5 bases at V and 6 bases at J, with 8 bases between. Germline CDR1 is SGHVS and CDR2 is FQNEAQ. DNA for the CDR3: TGTGCCAGCAGCGCCGGCCCCGAGCAGTACTTC. Translated: CASSAGPEQYF.

This clone was seen a few times. The chain couples TRBV2 to TRBJ1-1; the D is unclear. Trimming left V 4 bases short and J 3 bases short, with 6 bases between. Germline lookup yields CDR1 SNHLY and CDR2 FYNNEI. CDR3 length: 12 residues. The DNA for the CDR3 is TGTGCCAGCAGTGGGGCAGACACTGAAGCTTTCTTT. Protein sequence: CASSGADTEAFF.

The chain couples TRBV19 to TRBJ2-5, with D uncertain. The CDR3 is 15 residues long. Germline CDR1 reads LNHDA; CDR2 reads SQIVND (reference sequence). V lost 6 bases, J lost 1 base, and 15 bases lay in between. Here the CDR3 DNA reads TGTGCCAGTAGACCGGGTCAAGTCCCCCAAGAGACCCAGTACTTC. Protein: CASRPGQVPQETQYF. Together with reference TRBV19 and TRBJ2-5, the CDR3 gives the full variable domain: DGGITQSPKYLFRKEGQNVTLSCEQNLNHDAMYWYRQDPGQGLRLIYYSQIVNDFQKGDIAEGYSVSREKKESFPLTVTSAQKNPTAFYLCASRPGQVPQETQYFGPGTRLLVL.

The chain links TRBV29-1 to TRBJ1-1; D unclear. V was shortened by 3 bases and J by 3 bases, with 14 bases between the two germline ends. The CDR3 is 14 residues long. Germline V gives CDR1 SQVTM, CDR2 ANQGSEA. The DNA of the CDR3 is TGCAGCGTTGACGGTTCGCGTAAAGACACTGAAGCTTTCTTT. Encoded protein: CSVDGSRKDTEAFF.

The rearrangement links TRBV5-6 to TRBJ2-3; tentative D call: TRBD2 (6 bases). CDR3 length: 15 amino acids. V was pared by 0 bases and J by 3 bases, with 11 bases between. The V gene's germline CDR1 is SGHDT and CDR2 YYEEEE. The CDR3 reads CASSLGNGRTDTQYF. The DNA for the CDR3 is TGTGCCAGCAGCTTGGGGAATGGGAGGACAGATACGCAGTATTTT. The full variable domain, its missing parts supplied by reference TRBV5-6 and TRBJ2-3, is DAGVTQSPTHLIKTRGQQVTLRCSPKSGHDTVSWYQQALGQGPQFIFQYYEEEERQRGNFPDRFSGHQFPNYSSELNVNALLLGDSALYLCASSLGNGRTDTQYFGPGTRLTVL.

This clone was seen once. The gene calls are TRBV7-2 and TRBJ2-1, with D unclear. The CDR3 contains 12 residues. Trimming took off 5 bases at V and 4 bases at J, with 6 bases between the two ends. The germline V gene encodes CDR1 SGHTA and CDR2 FQGNSA. The CDR3 here is CASSPQYNEQFF. CDR3 in DNA: TGTGCCAGCAGCCCGCAATACAATGAGCAGTTCTTC.

The chain employs TRBV7-8 and TRBJ2-7, with D maybe TRBD1 (6 bases). This CDR3 is built from 14 residues. The V end lost 3 bases, the J end lost 1 base, and 10 bases lay between the germline ends. Looked up from germline, CDR1 is SGHVS and CDR2 is FQNEAQ. The CDR3 spells CASSFGTSSYEQYF. The CDR3 DNA sequence: TGTGCCAGCAGCTTCGGGACATCATCCTACGAGCAGTACTTC.

The CDR3 sequence is CASSSSGRDPNMNEQFF. CDR3 DNA: TGCGCCAGCAGCTCGAGCGGGAGGGACCCCAATATGAATGAGCAGTTCTTC. V gene TRBV5-1 combines with J gene TRBJ2-1, with TRBD2 matching over 10 bases. The ends lost 3 bases at V and 7 bases at J; junction bases unmatched: 13. The germline CDR1 and CDR2 sequences are SGHRS and YFSETQ. The CDR3 covers 17 residues.

This chain connects TRBV2 to TRBJ2-1; possibly TRBD2 for D (5 bases). Per germline, CDR1 SNHLY and CDR2 FYNNEI. Trimming took 8 bases from V and 2 from J, leaving 16 bases between them. This CDR3 region has 15 residues. The CDR3 protein is CASLGRVRTYNEQFF. The CDR3 DNA sequence: TGTGCCAGCCTTGGGCGGGTTCGGACCTACAATGAGCAGTTCTTC.

The chain couples TRBV6-1 to TRBJ1-5, with D maybe TRBD1 (6 bases). Germline-derived CDR1 and CDR2 are MNHNS and SASEGT. Trimming removed 7 bases from V and 0 bases from J, with 13 bases in between. The CDR3 loop spans 15 amino acids. The CDR3 here is CASKGGPGSNQPQHF. The CDR3 region has the DNA TGTGCCAGCAAAGGGGGTCCGGGTAGCAATCAGCCCCAGCATTTT.

In its sample, this clone was seen once. This chain uses TRBV6-5 with TRBJ2-2, with D possibly matching TRBD1 (5 bases). The CDR3 length is 14 residues. V was clipped by 2 bases and J by 8 bases, with 12 bases between them. CDR1 is MNHEY, CDR2 SVGAGI, per germline. CDR3 region: CASSYSRAPGELFF. CDR3 coding DNA: TGTGCCAGCAGTTACAGCAGGGCGCCGGGGGAGCTGTTTTTT.

The CDR3: CASSLRTGNTEAFF. The CDR3 nucleotides read TGTGCCAGCAGCTTAAGGACAGGGAACACTGAAGCTTTCTTT. J is TRBJ1-1 and V is TRBV6-5, with 7 positions matching TRBD1. This CDR3 has 14 amino acids. Looked up from germline, CDR1 is MNHEY and CDR2 is SVGAGI. J lost 1 base, V lost 6 bases, and 5 bases had no gene match.

The gene calls are TRBV19 and TRBJ2-7, with D uncertain. The germline CDR1 and CDR2 sequences are LNHDA and SQIVND (reference sequence). V was clipped by 0 bases and J by 3 bases, with 6 bases between them. The CDR3 loop spans 13 amino acids. The CDR3 loop reads CASSIDLNYEQYF. CDR3 DNA sequence: TGTGCCAGTAGTATAGATCTAAACTACGAGCAGTACTTC.

The rearrangement joins TRBV15 to TRBJ2-1, with D hard to call. This CDR3 is 14 amino acids long. Germline CDR1 is LNHNV and CDR2 is YYDKDF (reference sequence). Trimming stripped 5 bases from V and 7 bases from J, with 15 bases between. As DNA, the CDR3 is TGTGCCACCAGCGGCTACTCAGATGTGAATGAGCAGTTCTTC. Residues: CATSGYSDVNEQFF. Together with reference TRBV15 and TRBJ2-1, the CDR3 gives the full variable domain: DAMVIQNPRYQVTQFGKPVTLSCSQTLNHNVMYWYQQKSSQAPKLLFHYYDKDFNNEADTPDNFQSRRPNTSFCFLDIRSPGLGDTAMYLCATSGYSDVNEQFFGPGTRLTVL.

This rearrangement joins TRBV10-2 to TRBJ2-2; D uncertain. Trimming cost V 3 bases and J 4 bases, with 6 bases left between them. The CDR3 has 13 amino acids. Germline V gives CDR1 WSHSY, CDR2 SAAADI. The CDR3, as DNA: TGCGCCAGCAGTGACTCGGGCACCGGGGAGCTGTTTTTT. This gives the protein CASSDSGTGELFF.

This rearrangement joins TRBV6-5 to TRBJ1-5; D remains unclear. V lost 4 bases to trimming and J lost 3 bases, with 4 bases between them. CDR3 length equals 12 residues. Per the germline V gene, CDR1 is MNHEY and CDR2 is SVGAGI. In nucleotides, the CDR3 is TGTGCCAGCAGTTCGCCCAATCAGCCCCAGCATTTT. Translated, it gives CASSSPNQPQHF.

The chain combines TRBV30 with TRBJ1-4; maybe TRBD1 (5 bases). CDR3 size: 14 residues. V gave up 0 bases and J gave up 8 bases, with 13 bases separating them. Per the germline V gene, CDR1 is GTSNPN and CDR2 is SVGIG (reference sequence). The CDR3 reads CAWSVRGGKEKLFF. In nucleotides, the CDR3 is TGTGCCTGGAGTGTACGTGGGGGTAAAGAAAAACTGTTTTTT. Complete variable domain (other parts from reference TRBV30 and TRBJ1-4): SQTIHQWPATLVQPVGSPLSLECTVEGTSNPNLYWYRQAAGRGLQLLFYSVGIGQISSEVPQNLSASRPQDRQFILSSKKLLLSDSGFYLCAWSVRGGKEKLFFGSGTQLSVL.

Worth noting for this clone: The junction and the germline gene differ at one end; a read error may be behind it. The chain couples TRBV6-5 to TRBJ1-2; TRBD1 might be the D (5 bases). CDR3 length: 14 amino acids. From germline, CDR1 is MNHEY and CDR2 SVGAGI. The CDR3 reads CTSSLGGANYGYTF. The CDR3 bases are TGTACCAGCAGTTTAGGAGGGGCTAACTATGGCTACACCTTC.

This chain joins TRBV5-6 and TRBJ1-1; D is unclear. Deletions cut 0 bases from V and 3 bases from J, with 9 bases between. The CDR3 is 14 amino acids. Germline V lookup: CDR1 SGHDT, CDR2 YYEEEE. CDR3 amino acids: CASSLDGRDTEAFF. The CDR3 bases are TGTGCCAGCAGCTTGGATGGAAGAGACACTGAAGCTTTCTTT.

V is TRBV7-2 and J is TRBJ2-2; tentative D call: TRBD2 (6 bases). Deletions cut 3 bases from V and 0 bases from J, with 8 bases between. The CDR3 loop spans 15 amino acids. Germline CDR1 SGHTA, CDR2 FQGNSA. CDR3 loop: CASSLGLPNTGELFF. The DNA for the CDR3 is TGTGCCAGCAGCTTGGGACTCCCGAACACCGGGGAGCTGTTTTTT.

The chain combines TRBV7-6 with TRBJ2-7; maybe TRBD1 (6 bases). Germline loops: CDR1 SGHVS, CDR2 FNYEAQ. This CDR3 spans 13 amino acids. V was shortened by 6 bases and J by 0 bases, with 9 bases between the two germline ends. The CDR3 region is CASSPGDSYEQYF. In nucleotides, the CDR3 is TGTGCCAGCAGTCCAGGGGACTCCTACGAGCAGTACTTC.

The chain employs TRBV10-2 and TRBJ2-7; no definite D call. The germline CDR1 and CDR2 sequences are WSHSY and SAAADI. This CDR3 comprises 12 residues. V was cut by 7 bases and J by 4 bases, with 11 bases left in between. The CDR3 sequence is CASTEDLYEQYF. CDR3 bases: TGCGCCAGCACCGAGGATTTGTACGAGCAGTACTTC.

This sequence joins TRBV21-1 and TRBJ1-1; TRBD1 is the table's D call and was not checked against the DNA. TRBV21-1 is noted as a pseudogene. This CDR3 is 15 amino acids long. The CDR3 DNA reads as TGTGCCAGCAGGCGTACAGGGGGGAAGAACACTGAAGCTTTCTTT. This sequence encodes CASRRTGGKNTEAFF.

The gene calls are TRBV27 and TRBJ2-7; TRBD2 matches 9 bases. Germline V lookup: CDR1 MNHEY, CDR2 SMNVEV (reference sequence). J lost 6 bases, V lost 2 bases, and 8 bases had no gene match. The CDR3 spans 15 residues. The CDR3 loop reads CASSLIGGRALEQYF. CDR3 sequence (DNA): TGTGCCAGCAGTTTAATCGGCGGGAGGGCCCTCGAGCAGTACTTC.

The genes are TRBV6-6 and TRBJ2-7, with 8 positions matching TRBD2. Germline V gives CDR1 MNHNY, CDR2 SVGAGI (reference sequence). V dropped 7 bases and J dropped 3; count of bases not matched to a gene: 8. The length of the CDR3 is 14 residues. CDR3 loop: CASTPRGAIYEQYF. The CDR3 DNA reads TGTGCCAGCACGCCGCGGGGGGCGATCTACGAGCAGTACTTC.

The chain links TRBV6-6 to TRBJ1-1; tentative D call: TRBD1 (6 bases). Germline CDR1 MNHNY, CDR2 SVGAGI (reference sequence). The CDR3 spans 14 residues. The V end lost 5 bases, the J end lost 3 bases, and 13 bases lay between the germline ends. The CDR3 bases are TGTGCCAGCAGTGGCCCCGGGGGGCACACTGAAGCTTTCTTT. Amino acid sequence: CASSGPGGHTEAFF.

V usage is TRBV15 and J usage is TRBJ1-1; D is possibly TRBD1 (5 bases). Germline assignment: CDR1 LNHNV and CDR2 YYDKDF (reference sequence). CDR3 length: 13 amino acids. Trimming cost V 6 bases and J 5 bases, with 13 bases left between them. For the CDR3, the DNA is TGTGCCACCAGTCAGGATTGGGGGACTGAAGCTTTCTTT. As protein: CATSQDWGTEAFF.

The V call is TRBV27, the J call TRBJ2-3, with unresolved D. CDR1 is MNHEY and CDR2 is SMNVEV in the germline V gene (reference sequence). The CDR3 is 15 amino acids. V shed 2 bases and J shed 6 bases, with 15 bases lying between them. CDR3 in DNA: TGTGCCAGCAGTTTAGGGATCGCTGTGTGGGATACGCAGTATTTT. Translation gives CASSLGIAVWDTQYF.

The chain carries TRBV9 and TRBJ1-2, with TRBD1 matching 7 bases. The length of the CDR3 is 14 residues. Germline V CDR1 and CDR2: SGDLS, YYNGEE. J lost 1 base, V lost 3 bases, and 3 bases had no gene match. The CDR3 DNA is TGTGCCAGCAGCGAGGGACAGAATAACTATGGCTACACCTTC. Protein product: CASSEGQNNYGYTF.

In its sample, this clone was seen once. The chain is built from TRBV18 and TRBJ1-1; 10 nucleotides match TRBD1. The V gene end was trimmed by 3 bases and the J gene end by 4 bases; junction bases not matched to a gene: 14. CDR1 and CDR2 from the germline V gene are KGHSH and LQKENI. The CDR3 has 18 amino acids. The CDR3 spells CASSPPPGQGKDATEAFF. Here the CDR3 DNA reads TGTGCCAGCTCACCGCCTCCGGGACAGGGGAAGGACGCCACTGAAGCTTTCTTT.

The gene calls are TRBV19 and TRBJ1-2; TRBD1 is a possible D gene (6 bases). The CDR3 sequence is 12 residues long. The germline V gene has CDR1 LNHDA and CDR2 SQIVND (reference sequence). V gave up 3 bases and J gave up 10 bases, with 12 bases separating them. The CDR3 region is CASSIGTFDYTF. The CDR3 DNA reads as TGTGCCAGTAGTATCGGGACATTTGACTACACCTTC.